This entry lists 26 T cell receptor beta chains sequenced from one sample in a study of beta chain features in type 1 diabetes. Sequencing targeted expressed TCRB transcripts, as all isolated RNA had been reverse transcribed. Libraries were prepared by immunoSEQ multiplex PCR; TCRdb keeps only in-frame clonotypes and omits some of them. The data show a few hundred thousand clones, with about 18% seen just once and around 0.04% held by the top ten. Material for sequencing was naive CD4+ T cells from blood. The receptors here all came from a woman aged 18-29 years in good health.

DNA of the CDR3: TGTGCCAGCAGTGATTCCGAATTAGGACTCGGCTATGGCTACACCTTC. Translated: CASSDSELGLGYGYTF. V usage is TRBV9 and J usage is TRBJ1-2; no clear D. Between the trimmed V and J ends, which lost 5 bases and 4 bases, there was a span of 21 bases. CDR3 size: 16 residues. Germline lookup yields CDR1 SGDLS and CDR2 YYNGEE.

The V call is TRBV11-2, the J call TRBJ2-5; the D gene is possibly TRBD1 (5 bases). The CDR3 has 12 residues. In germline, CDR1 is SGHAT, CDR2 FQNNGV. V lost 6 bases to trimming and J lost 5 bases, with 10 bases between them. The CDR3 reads CASSGASETQYF. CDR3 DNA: TGTGCCAGCAGTGGGGCGAGCGAGACCCAGTACTTC.

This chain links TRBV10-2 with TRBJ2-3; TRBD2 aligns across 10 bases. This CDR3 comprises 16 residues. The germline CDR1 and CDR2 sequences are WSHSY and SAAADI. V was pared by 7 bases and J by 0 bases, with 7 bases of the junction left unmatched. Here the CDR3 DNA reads TGCGCCAGCAAAAGCGGGAGGGGAACTAGCACAGATACGCAGTATTTT. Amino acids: CASKSGRGTSTDTQYF.

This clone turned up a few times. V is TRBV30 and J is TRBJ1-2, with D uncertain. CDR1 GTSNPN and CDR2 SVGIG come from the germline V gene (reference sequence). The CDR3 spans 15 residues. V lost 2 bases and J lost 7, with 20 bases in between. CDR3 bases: TGTGCCTGGAGTCAACCAGCCAGGATGTTATTTGGCTACACCTTC. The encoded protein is CAWSQPARMLFGYTF.

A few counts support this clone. The CDR3 nucleotides read TGTGCCAGCAGCGGGAGACTAGCGGAGGCATCCAAGCAGTTCTTC. Translating it yields CASSGRLAEASKQFF. V usage is TRBV11-2 and J usage is TRBJ2-1; 9 bases align to TRBD2. Germline-derived CDR1 and CDR2 are SGHAT and FQNNGV. This CDR3 has 15 amino acids. The V gene end was trimmed by 5 bases and the J gene end by 11 bases; junction bases not matched to a gene: 13. Full variable domain (remainder filled in from reference TRBV11-2 and TRBJ2-1): EAGVAQSPRYKIIEKRQSVAFWCNPISGHATLYWYQQILGQGPKLLIQFQNNGVVDDSQLPKDRFSAERLKGVDSTLKIQPAKLEDSAVYLCASSGRLAEASKQFFGPGTRLTVL.

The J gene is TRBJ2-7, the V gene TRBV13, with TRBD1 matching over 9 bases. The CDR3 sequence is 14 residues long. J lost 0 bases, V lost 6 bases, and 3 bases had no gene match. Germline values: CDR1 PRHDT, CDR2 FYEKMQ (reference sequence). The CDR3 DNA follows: TGTGCCAGCAGGAGGGACAGGGTCTCCTACGAGCAGTACTTC. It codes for CASRRDRVSYEQYF.

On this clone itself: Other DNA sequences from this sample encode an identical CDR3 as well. The CDR3 nucleotides read TGTGCCAGCAGCGTAGTGGCGGGAAGCACAGATACGCAGTATTTT. The encoded protein is CASSVVAGSTDTQYF. The chain uses TRBV9 and TRBJ2-3, with D perhaps matching TRBD2 (6 bases). Germline V lookup: CDR1 SGDLS, CDR2 YYNGEE. This CDR3 spans 15 amino acids. The germline V and J ends were trimmed by 0 bases and 0 bases, with 8 bases remaining between them.

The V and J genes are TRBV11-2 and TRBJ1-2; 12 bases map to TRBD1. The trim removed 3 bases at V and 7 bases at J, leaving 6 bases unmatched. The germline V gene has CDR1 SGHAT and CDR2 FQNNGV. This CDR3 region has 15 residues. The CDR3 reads CASSFMGQGASGYTF. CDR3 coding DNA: TGTGCCAGCAGCTTTATGGGACAGGGGGCGAGTGGCTACACCTTC. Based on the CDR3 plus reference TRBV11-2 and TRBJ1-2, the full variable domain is EAGVAQSPRYKIIEKRQSVAFWCNPISGHATLYWYQQILGQGPKLLIQFQNNGVVDDSQLPKDRFSAERLKGVDSTLKIQPAKLEDSAVYLCASSFMGQGASGYTFGSGTRLTVV.

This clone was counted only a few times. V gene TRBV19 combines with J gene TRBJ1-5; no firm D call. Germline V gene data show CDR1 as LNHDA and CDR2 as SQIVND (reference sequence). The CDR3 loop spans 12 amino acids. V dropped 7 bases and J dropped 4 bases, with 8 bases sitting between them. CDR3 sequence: CASNILNQPQHF. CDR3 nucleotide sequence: TGTGCCAGTAACATACTAAATCAGCCCCAGCATTTT.

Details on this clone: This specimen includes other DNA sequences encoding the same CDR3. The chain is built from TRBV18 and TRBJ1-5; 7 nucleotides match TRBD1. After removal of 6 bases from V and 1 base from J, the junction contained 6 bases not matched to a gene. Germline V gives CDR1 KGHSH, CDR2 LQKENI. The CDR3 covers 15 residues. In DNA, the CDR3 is TGTGCCAGCTCGCCAGACAGGGCCAGCAATCAGCCCCAGCATTTT. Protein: CASSPDRASNQPQHF.

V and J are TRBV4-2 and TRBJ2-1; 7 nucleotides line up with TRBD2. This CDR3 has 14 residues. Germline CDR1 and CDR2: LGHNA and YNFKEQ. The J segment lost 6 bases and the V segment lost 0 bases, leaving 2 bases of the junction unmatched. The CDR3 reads CASSQDGGGNEQFF. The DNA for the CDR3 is TGTGCCAGCAGCCAAGACGGCGGGGGCAATGAGCAGTTCTTC.

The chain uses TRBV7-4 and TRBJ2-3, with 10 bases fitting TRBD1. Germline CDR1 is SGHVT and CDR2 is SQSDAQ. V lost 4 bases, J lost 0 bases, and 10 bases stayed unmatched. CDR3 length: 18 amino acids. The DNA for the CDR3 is TGTGCCAGCAGCTGGGACAGGGGAGTTTTGGTTAGCACAGATACGCAGTATTTT. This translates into CASSWDRGVLVSTDTQYF.

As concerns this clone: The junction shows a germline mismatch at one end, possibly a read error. This CDR3 is CAWSVQAGQKF. The CDR3, as DNA: TGTGCCTGGAGTGTCCAGGCGGGGCAGAAATTC. This chain uses TRBV30 with TRBJ1-2; possible D gene TRBD1, 5 bases. The CDR3 length is 11 residues. The germline gives CDR1 GTSNPN, CDR2 SVGIG (reference sequence). The whole variable domain, filled in from reference TRBV30 and TRBJ1-2, reads SQTIHQWPATLVQPVGSPLSLECTVEGTSNPNLYWYRQAAGRGLQLLFYSVGIGQISSEVPQNLSASRPQDRQFILSSKKLLLSDSGFYLCAWSVQAGQKFGSGTRLTVV.

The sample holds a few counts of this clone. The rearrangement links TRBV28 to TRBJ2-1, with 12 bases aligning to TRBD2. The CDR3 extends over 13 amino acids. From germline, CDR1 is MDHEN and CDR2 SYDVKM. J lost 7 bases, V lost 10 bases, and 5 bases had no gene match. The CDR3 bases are TGTGCCACAAGACTAGCGGGAGTTAATGAGCAGTTCTTC. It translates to CATRLAGVNEQFF. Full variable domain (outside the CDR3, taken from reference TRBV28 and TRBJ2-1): DVKVTQSSRYLVKRTGEKVFLECVQDMDHENMFWYRQDPGLGLRLIYFSYDVKMKEKGDIPEGYSVSREKKERFSLILESASTNQTSMYLCATRLAGVNEQFFGPGTRLTVL.

Here the CDR3 DNA reads TGTGCCAGCTCACCACCAGCGCACAGGACCGAGCAGTACTTC. This translates into CASSPPAHRTEQYF. V is TRBV18 and J is TRBJ2-7, with D possibly matching TRBD1 (5 bases). The ends were cut back, 0 bases at V and 6 bases at J, with 12 bases in the middle. This CDR3 contains 14 residues. Looked up from germline, CDR1 is KGHSH and CDR2 is LQKENI.

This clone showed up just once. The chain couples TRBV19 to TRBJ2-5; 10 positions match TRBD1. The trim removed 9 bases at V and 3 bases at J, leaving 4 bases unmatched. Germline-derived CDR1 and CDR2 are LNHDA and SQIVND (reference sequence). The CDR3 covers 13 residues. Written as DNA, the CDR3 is TGTGCCAGCCACGGACAGGGGGAAGAGACCCAGTACTTC. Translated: CASHGQGEETQYF.

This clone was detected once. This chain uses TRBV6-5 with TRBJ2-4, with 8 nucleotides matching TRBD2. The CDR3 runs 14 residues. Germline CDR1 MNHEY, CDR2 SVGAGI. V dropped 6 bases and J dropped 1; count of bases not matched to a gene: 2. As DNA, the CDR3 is TGTGCCAGCAGGTCGGGAGGGGCCAAAAACATTCAGTACTTC. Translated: CASRSGGAKNIQYF.

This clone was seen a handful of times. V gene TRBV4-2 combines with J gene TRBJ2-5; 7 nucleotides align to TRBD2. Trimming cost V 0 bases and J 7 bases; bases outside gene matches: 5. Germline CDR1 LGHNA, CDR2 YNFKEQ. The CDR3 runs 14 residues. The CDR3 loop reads CASSQEGGGGTQYF. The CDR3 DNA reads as TGTGCCAGCAGCCAAGAGGGCGGCGGGGGGACCCAGTACTTC.

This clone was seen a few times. The CDR3 DNA reads TGTGCCAGCAGTTACTCCCCCTTTCAGTCTGGAAACACCATATATTTT. Protein sequence: CASSYSPFQSGNTIYF. This chain uses TRBV6-6 with TRBJ1-3; D is uncertain. Germline lookup yields CDR1 MNHNY and CDR2 SVGAGI (reference sequence). The CDR3 is 16 amino acids. V lost 0 bases and J 1 base, leaving 10 bases between the germline ends.

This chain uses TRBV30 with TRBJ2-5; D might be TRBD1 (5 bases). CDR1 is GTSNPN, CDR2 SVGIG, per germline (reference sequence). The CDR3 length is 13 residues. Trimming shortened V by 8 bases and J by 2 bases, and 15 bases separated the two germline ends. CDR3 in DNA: TGTGCCACCTCGCCCAGGGTTCAAGAGACCCAGTACTTC. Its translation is CATSPRVQETQYF.

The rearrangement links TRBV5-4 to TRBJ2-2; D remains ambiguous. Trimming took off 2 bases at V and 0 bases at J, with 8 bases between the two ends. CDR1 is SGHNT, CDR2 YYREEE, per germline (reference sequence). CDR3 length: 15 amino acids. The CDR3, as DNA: TGTGCCAGCAGCTTAGCTTCTGCGAACACCGGGGAGCTGTTTTTT. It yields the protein CASSLASANTGELFF.

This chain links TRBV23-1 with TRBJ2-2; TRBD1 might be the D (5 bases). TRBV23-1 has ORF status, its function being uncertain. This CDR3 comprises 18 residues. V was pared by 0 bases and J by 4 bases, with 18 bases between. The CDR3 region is CASSQSKRGITSTGELFF. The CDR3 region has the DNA TGCGCCAGCAGTCAATCAAAAAGGGGCATAACGAGCACCGGGGAGCTGTTTTTT.

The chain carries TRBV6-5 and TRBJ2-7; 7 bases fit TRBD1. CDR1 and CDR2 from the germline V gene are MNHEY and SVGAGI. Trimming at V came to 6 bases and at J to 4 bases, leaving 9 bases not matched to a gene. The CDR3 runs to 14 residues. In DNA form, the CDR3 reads TGTGCCAGCAGACCTTGGACAGGAGTTTACGAGCAGTACTTC. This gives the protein CASRPWTGVYEQYF.

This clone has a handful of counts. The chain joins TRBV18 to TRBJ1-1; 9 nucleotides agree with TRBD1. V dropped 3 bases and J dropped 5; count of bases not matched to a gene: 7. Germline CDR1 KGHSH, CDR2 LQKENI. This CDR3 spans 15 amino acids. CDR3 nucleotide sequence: TGTGCCAGCTCACCCCGGACAGGGGCGAATACTGAAGCTTTCTTT. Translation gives CASSPRTGANTEAFF.

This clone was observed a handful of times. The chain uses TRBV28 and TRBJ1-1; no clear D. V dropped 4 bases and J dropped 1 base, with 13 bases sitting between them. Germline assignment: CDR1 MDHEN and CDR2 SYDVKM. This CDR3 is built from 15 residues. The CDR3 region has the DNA TGTGCCAGCAGTTCCACGGGAGGCACGAACACTGAAGCTTTCTTT. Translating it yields CASSSTGGTNTEAFF.

In DNA, the CDR3 is TGTGCCAGCAGCCGCTACGGACAGGCTGTTGAAGCTTTCTTT. It encodes CASSRYGQAVEAFF. The chain recombines TRBV7-9 with TRBJ1-1; 7 bases are a match to TRBD1. The V gene's germline CDR1 is SEHNR and CDR2 FQNEAQ (reference sequence). CDR3 length: 14 residues. The junction had 10 bases not matched to a gene; V was cut back by 5 bases and J by 7 bases.